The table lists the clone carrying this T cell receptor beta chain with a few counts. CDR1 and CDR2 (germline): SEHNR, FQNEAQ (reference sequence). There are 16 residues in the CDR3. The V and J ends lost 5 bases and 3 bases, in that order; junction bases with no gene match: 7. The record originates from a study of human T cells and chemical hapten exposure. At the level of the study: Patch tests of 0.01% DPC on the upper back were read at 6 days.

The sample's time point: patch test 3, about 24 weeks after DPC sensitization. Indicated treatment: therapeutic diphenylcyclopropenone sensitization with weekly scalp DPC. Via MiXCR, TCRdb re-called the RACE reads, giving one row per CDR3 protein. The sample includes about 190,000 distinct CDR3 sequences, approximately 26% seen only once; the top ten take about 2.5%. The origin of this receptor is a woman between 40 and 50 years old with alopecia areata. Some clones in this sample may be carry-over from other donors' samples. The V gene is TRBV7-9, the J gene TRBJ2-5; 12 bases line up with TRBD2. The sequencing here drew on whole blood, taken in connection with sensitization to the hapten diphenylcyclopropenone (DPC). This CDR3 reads CASSLPLAGGEETQYF. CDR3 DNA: TGTGCCAGCAGCCTGCCTCTAGCGGGAGGGGAAGAGACCCAGTACTTC.